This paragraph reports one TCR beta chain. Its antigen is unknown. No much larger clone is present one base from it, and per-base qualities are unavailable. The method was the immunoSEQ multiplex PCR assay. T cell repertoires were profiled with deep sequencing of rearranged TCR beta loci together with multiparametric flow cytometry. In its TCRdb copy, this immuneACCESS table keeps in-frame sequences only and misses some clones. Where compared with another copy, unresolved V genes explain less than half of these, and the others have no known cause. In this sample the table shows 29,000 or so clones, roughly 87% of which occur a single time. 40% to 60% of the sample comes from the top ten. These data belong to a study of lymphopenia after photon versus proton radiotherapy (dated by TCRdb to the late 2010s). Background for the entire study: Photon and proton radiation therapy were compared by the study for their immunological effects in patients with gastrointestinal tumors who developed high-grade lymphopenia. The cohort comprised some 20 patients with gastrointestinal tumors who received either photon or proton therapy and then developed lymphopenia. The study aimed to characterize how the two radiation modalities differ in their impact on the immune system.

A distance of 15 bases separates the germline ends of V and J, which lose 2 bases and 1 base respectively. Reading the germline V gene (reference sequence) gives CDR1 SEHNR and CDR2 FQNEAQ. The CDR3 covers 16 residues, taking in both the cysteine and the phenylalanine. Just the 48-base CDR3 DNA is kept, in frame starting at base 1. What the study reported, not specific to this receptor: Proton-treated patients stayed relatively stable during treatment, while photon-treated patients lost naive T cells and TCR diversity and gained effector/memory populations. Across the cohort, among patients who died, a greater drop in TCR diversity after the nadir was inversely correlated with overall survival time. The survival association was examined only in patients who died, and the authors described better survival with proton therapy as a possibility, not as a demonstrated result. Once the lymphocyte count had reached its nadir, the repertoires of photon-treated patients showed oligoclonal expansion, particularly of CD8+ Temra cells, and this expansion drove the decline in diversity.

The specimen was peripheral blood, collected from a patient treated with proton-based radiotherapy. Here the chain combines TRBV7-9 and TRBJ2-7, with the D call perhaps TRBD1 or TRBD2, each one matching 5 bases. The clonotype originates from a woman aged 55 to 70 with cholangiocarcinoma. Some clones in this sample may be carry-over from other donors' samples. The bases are TGTGCCAGCAGCTTATTATCGGGGCTGACTTCCTACGAGCAGTACTTC. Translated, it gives CASSLLSGLTSYEQYF.